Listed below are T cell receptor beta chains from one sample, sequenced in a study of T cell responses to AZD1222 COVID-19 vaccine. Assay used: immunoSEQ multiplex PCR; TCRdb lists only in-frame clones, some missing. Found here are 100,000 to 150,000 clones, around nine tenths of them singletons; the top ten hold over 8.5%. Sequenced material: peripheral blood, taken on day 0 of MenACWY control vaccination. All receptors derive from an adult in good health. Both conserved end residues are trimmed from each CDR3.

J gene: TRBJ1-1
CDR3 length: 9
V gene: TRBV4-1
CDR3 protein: ASSQYREAF

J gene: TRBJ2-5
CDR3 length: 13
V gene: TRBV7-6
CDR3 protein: ASSHYYRPQETQY

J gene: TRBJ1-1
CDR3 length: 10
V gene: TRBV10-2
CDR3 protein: ASSDRNTEAF

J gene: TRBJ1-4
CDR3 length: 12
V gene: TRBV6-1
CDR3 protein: ASSEQGPRGLLF

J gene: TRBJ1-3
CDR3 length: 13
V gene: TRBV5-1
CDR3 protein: ASSLGQGMGNTIY

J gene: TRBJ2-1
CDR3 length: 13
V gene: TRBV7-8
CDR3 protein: ASSLAGQFYNEQF

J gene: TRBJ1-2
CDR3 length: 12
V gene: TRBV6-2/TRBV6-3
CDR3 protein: ASSTMTGGDGYT

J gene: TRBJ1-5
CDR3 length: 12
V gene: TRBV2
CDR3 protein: ASSQGEGNQPQH

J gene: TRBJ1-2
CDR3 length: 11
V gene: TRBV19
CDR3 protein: ASSIRADYGYT

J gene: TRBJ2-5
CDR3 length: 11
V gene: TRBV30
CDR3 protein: AWSQGHQETQY

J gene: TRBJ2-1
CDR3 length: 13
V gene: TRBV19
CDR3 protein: ASSIRETYYNEQF

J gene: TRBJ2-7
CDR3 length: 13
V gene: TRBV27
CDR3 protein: ASRVTGKASYEQY

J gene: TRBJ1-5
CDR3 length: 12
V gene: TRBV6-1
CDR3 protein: AGSEVGGHQPQH

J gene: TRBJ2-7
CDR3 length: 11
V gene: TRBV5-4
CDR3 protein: ASSSQGTYEQY

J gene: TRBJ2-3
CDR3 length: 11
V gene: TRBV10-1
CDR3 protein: ASSESRRDTQY

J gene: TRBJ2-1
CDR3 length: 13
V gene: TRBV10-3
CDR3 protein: AADSSGRSYNEQF

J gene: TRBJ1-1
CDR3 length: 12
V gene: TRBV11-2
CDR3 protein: ASSLESRGTEAF

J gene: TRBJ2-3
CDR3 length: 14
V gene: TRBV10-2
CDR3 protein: ASYPGAPLPSDTQY

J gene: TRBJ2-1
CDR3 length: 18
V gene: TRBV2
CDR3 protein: ASRSWVTSGRKSSYNEQF

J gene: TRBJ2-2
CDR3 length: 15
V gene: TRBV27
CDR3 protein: ASSPKGQGARPGELF

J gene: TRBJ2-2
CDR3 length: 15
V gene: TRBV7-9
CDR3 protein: ASSFRWGSINTGELF

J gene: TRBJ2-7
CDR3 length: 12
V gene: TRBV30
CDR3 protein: AWSSQGVSYEQY

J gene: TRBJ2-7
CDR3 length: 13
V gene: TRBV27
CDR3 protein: ASSDVGGFAYEQY

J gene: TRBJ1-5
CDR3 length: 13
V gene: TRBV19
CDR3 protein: ASSMDWDSNQPQH

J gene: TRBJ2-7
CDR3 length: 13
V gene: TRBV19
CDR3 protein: ASSIQTGKVYEQY

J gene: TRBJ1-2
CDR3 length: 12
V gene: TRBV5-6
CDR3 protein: ASSLGQVGYGYT

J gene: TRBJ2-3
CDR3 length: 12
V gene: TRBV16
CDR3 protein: ASSQSIATDTQY

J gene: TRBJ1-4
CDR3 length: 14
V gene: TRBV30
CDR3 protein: AAATESIATNEKLF

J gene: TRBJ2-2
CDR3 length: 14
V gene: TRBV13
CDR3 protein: ASSLTGTVGTGELF

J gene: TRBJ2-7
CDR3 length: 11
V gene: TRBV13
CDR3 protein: ASSAGTRYEQY

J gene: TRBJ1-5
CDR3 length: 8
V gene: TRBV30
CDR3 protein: AWSKQPQH

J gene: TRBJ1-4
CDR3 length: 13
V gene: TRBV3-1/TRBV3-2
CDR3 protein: ASSRRGNENEKLF

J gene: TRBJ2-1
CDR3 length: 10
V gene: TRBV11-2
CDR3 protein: ASSLPGRLQF

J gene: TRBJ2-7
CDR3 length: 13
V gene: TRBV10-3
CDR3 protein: AIRAGTSGNYEQY

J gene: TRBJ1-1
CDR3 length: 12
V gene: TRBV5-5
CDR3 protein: ASSPRTTNTEAF

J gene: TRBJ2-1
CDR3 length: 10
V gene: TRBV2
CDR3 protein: ASSVTWNEQF

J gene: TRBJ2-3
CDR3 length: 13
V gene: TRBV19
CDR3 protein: ASSIMLASTDTQY

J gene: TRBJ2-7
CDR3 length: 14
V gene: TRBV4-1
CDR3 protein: ASSQDTGAGSYEQY

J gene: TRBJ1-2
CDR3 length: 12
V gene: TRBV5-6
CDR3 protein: ASSLNWANYGYT

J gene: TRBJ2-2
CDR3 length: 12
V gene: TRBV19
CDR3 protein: ASSSLSGSGELF